The sequence of this TCR beta chain was determined in a study of T cells after posttransplantation cyclophosphamide. Regarding the study as a whole: Blood and skin or GI T cell repertoires showed limited TRB overlap. After PTCy, TRB diversity resembled that of CNI/methotrexate controls. Donor-recipient repertoire similarity was low at 1-2 months, rising over year one.

Assay: immunoSEQ multiplex PCR; the TCRdb copy retains only in-frame clones and omits some. Sampling found about 39,000 clones, none seen once. This clone was detected ten times or more. Its antigen is currently unknown. This TCR came from a woman aged 45-59 years in good health and a related stem cell transplant donor. Sequences were obtained from PBMCs.

The CDR3 sequence: CASSQGDGGYGYTF. CDR3 coding DNA: TGTGCCAGCAGCCAAGGGGACGGGGGTTATGGCTACACCTTC. The chain employs TRBV4-2 and TRBJ1-2, with D possibly being TRBD1 (5 bases). This CDR3 is 14 amino acids long. V dropped 1 base and J dropped 5 bases, with 11 bases sitting between them. Germline values: CDR1 LGHNA, CDR2 YNFKEQ.